This is a list of T cell receptor beta chains from one sample in a study of long-term antiretroviral therapy in people with HIV. Sequenced by immunoSEQ multiplex PCR; TCRdb stores in-frame clones only, minus some. The sample carries roughly 20,000 clones, around four fifths recorded once. The material sequenced was unsorted PBMCs, taken 1.9 years after starting antiretroviral therapy. The origin of the receptors is a woman aged 45-65 years with HIV. The CDR3 runs from the conserved cysteine through the conserved F or W. Fields, in order: clone size, J gene, V gene, D gene, CDR3 DNA, CDR3 protein. D genes are given only for firm matches. Size is omitted from some rows. Given values are once, few, many or a class for expanded clones.

-	TRBJ2-2	TRBV5-8	-	TGTGCCAGCAGCTCCATCCCCAACGCGGACACCGGGGAGCTGTTTTTT	CASSSIPNADTGELFF
-	TRBJ1-4	TRBV7-2	TRBD1	TGTGCCAGCAGCCCGACGACAGGGGCCCATGAAAAACTGTTTTTT	CASSPTTGAHEKLFF
-	TRBJ1-2	TRBV28	TRBD1	TGTGCCAGCAGTCGGACCAACAGGGGGCGAGTCGGCTACACCTTC	CASSRTNRGRVGYTF
-	TRBJ2-2	TRBV4-2	-	TGTGCCAGCAGCCAAGATGGCGGGGGCCGGAACACCGGGGAGCTGTTTTTT	CASSQDGGGRNTGELFF
-	TRBJ2-3	TRBV27	-	TGTGCCAGCAATCAAGGAGGGGGGGGGCGCGATACGCAGTATTTT	CASNQGGGGRDTQYF
-	TRBJ2-3	TRBV28	TRBD2	TGTGCCAGCAGTTTAGGGGGGGTAGATACGCAGTATTTT	CASSLGGVDTQYF
-	TRBJ2-7	TRBV5-6	-	TGTGCCAGCAGCTCAAGATGGGGCCCCCCTAGTGAGCAGTACTTC	CASSSRWGPPSEQYF
-	TRBJ1-4	TRBV7-9	-	TGTGCCAGCAGCCCAGGGCAGGTTGCAACTAATGAAAAACTGTTTTTT	CASSPGQVATNEKLFF
-	TRBJ1-6	TRBV7-3	-	TGTGCCAGCAGCTTAACCGATCCTAGCTCCTATAATTCACCCCTCCACTTT	CASSLTDPSSYNSPLHF
-	TRBJ1-1	TRBV5-1	TRBD1	TGCGCCAGCAGCTTGGGCAACAGGGGATGGGGCACTGAAGCTTTCTTT	CASSLGNRGWGTEAFF
once	TRBJ1-2	TRBV19	TRBD1	TGTGCCAGTAGTATTGGGACAGGTGGGGTCTATGGCTACACCTTC	CASSIGTGGVYGYTF
-	TRBJ2-1	TRBV5-6	-	TGTGCCAGCAGCCCAGGGGGGGCTAGGAACAATGAGCAGTTCTTC	CASSPGGARNNEQFF
-	TRBJ2-5	TRBV18	-	TGTGCCAGCTCACCTTCTCTACAGCGGGAGACCCAGTACTTC	CASSPSLQRETQYF
-	TRBJ2-7	TRBV6-5	-	TGTGCCAGCAGTTACCGGGACACCGTATACGAGCAGTACTTC	CASSYRDTVYEQYF
-	TRBJ2-1	TRBV18	-	TGTGCCAGCTCACCAGCTAGCGACAATGAGCAGTTCTTC	CASSPASDNEQFF
-	TRBJ2-2	TRBV28	-	TGTGCCAGCAGTTCGGGACCTCAGGCCGGGGAGCTGTTTTTT	CASSSGPQAGELFF
-	TRBJ1-2	TRBV28	TRBD1	TGTGCCAGCAGTTTGGCAGGGGGACGACCGAACTATGGCTACACCTTC	CASSLAGGRPNYGYTF